The clone carrying this TCR beta chain was recorded only once. Its matching antigen is unknown. The CDR3 consists of 17 residues. The junction had 8 bases not matched to a gene; V was cut back by 3 bases and J by 2 bases. Germline V gives CDR1 MGHDK, CDR2 SYGVNS. These data belong to a study of blood T cells in healthy people across ages. Isolation recovered at least 6 million PBMCs from every sample. Through a sample-barcoded 5' primer and a J-beta primer mix, a second PCR was run for roughly 6 to 11 cycles. TCRdb independently ran MiXCR on the 5' RACE reads; one entry per CDR3 protein. This table holds about 1.8 million distinct CDR3 sequences, about 50% found once. General study results and limits: Any changes in expanded clonotypes were possibly confounded, as donor CMV status remained unknown.

This sequence was found in a woman between 40 and 55 years old in good health. Sample: blood. The chain recombines TRBV25-1 with TRBJ2-5, with 11 nucleotides matching TRBD2. Written as DNA, the CDR3 is TGTGCCAGCAGTGATGTGGTGTCTAGCGGGGGGCAAGAGACCCAGTACTTC. Translated, it gives CASSDVVSSGGQETQYF.